This TCR beta chain came from a study of CD8+ T cells in alopecia areata. Study in general: A regimen of oral tofacitinib, 5 to 10 mg twice daily, was given to treated patients. It was 6 to 18 months of tofacitinib, and then there were 6 months off drug.

Sequencing templates came from extracted RNA that was reverse transcribed into cDNA. Only in-frame clones appear in the TCRdb table, and some are missing; sequencing was by immunoSEQ multiplex PCR. The profile shows 100,000 to 130,000 clones, roughly 84% of them singletons. Treatment here: oral pan-JAK inhibitor, 5-10 mg twice daily. This TCR derives from a human donor with alopecia areata. Sample: CD8+ T cells sorted from blood, taken at week 24, from a patient treated with tofacitinib.

CDR3 amino acids: CASSPGENYEQYF. In DNA form, the CDR3 reads TGTGCCAGCTCACCAGGGGAGAACTACGAGCAGTACTTC. The chain employs TRBV18 and TRBJ2-7; a possible D gene is TRBD2 (5 bases). V was clipped by 2 bases and J by 3 bases, with 8 bases between them. The CDR3 has 13 amino acids. CDR1 KGHSH and CDR2 LQKENI come from the germline V gene.